Presented here are 5 T cell receptor beta chains from one specimen sequenced in a study of blood T cell repertoires in COVID-19. Measured with immunoSEQ multiplex PCR; TCRdb has only the in-frame clones, and not every one. The sample holds some 200,000 clones, about 90% seen once. Source material: peripheral blood. The receptors here all came from a young man with active or convalescent COVID-19.

This clone was counted a single time. The chain carries TRBV2 and TRBJ2-7; D remains ambiguous. V was clipped by 4 bases and J by 3 bases, with 10 bases between them. Per germline, CDR1 SNHLY and CDR2 FYNNEI. The CDR3 is 13 amino acids. The CDR3 loop is CASSGGIGYEQYF. In nucleotides, the CDR3 is TGTGCCAGCAGTGGAGGTATCGGCTACGAGCAGTACTTC.

The chain links TRBV29-1 to TRBJ2-3; D possibly corresponds to TRBD1 (6 bases). Germline CDR1 and CDR2: SQVTM and ANQGSEA. V was pared by 3 bases and J by 2 bases, with 9 bases between. This CDR3 comprises 13 residues. DNA of the CDR3: TGCAGCGTTGAGTGGGGACACACAGATACGCAGTATTTT. Residues: CSVEWGHTDTQYF.

The chain recombines TRBV5-6 with TRBJ2-1; D gene uncertain. With 0 bases removed from V and 7 bases from J, the gap between germline ends came to 5 bases. Germline assignment: CDR1 SGHDT and CDR2 YYEEEE. This CDR3 contains 12 residues. This CDR3 is CASSLAGNEQFF. CDR3 nucleotides: TGTGCCAGCAGCTTGGCCGGGAATGAGCAGTTCTTC.

The chain combines TRBV19 with TRBJ2-3, with D unclear. V was cut by 6 bases and J by 0 bases, with 10 bases left in between. Germline V CDR1 and CDR2: LNHDA, SQIVND (reference sequence). The CDR3 is 14 residues long. DNA for the CDR3: TGTGCCAGTAGCCGTACAGCTAGCACAGATACGCAGTATTTT. Translation: CASSRTASTDTQYF.

J is TRBJ1-2 and V is TRBV3-1 (or the pseudogene TRBV3-2); 7 nucleotides agree with TRBD1. V dropped 5 bases and J dropped 2; count of bases not matched to a gene: 5. The V gene's germline CDR1 is LGHDT and CDR2 YNNKEL (reference sequence). This CDR3 has 14 residues. DNA of the CDR3: TGTGCCAGCAGCTGGGACAGCAAGAACTATGGCTACACCTTC. Its translation: CASSWDSKNYGYTF.